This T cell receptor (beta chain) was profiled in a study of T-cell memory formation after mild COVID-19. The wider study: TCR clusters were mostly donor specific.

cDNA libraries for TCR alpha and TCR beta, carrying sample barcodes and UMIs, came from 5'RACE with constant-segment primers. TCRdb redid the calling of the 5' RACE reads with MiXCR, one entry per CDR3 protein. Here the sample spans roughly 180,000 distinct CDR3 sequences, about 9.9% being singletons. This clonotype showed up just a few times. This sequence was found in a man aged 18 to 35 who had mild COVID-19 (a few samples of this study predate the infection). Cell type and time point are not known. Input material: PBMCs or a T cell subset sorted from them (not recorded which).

In DNA form, the CDR3 reads TGTGCCAGCAGCTTAGGGCCGTCGGATGAAAAACTGTTTTTT. Its protein product is CASSLGPSDEKLFF. This chain links TRBV7-9 with TRBJ1-4; D not certain. The length of the CDR3 is 14 residues. The V and J ends lost 1 base and 6 bases respectively, with 9 bases between them. Per germline, CDR1 SEHNR and CDR2 FQNEAQ (reference sequence).